This T cell receptor beta chain stems from a study of T cells in narcolepsy. Comment on this clone: The antigen remains unidentified.

Sequencing used immunoSEQ multiplex PCR; TCRdb keeps in-frame clones, though not all of them. The sample includes tens of thousands of clones, approximately 89% of them seen just once. Whole-study results and caveats: Reportedly, autoreactive clonotypes were serially detected in patients' blood but not controls'.

CDR3 size: 15 residues. The clonotype was recovered from a human donor in good health. Source material: memory (CD45RA-) CD4+ T cells from blood. The chain combines TRBV21-1 with TRBJ2-1; the tabulated D call, TRBD1, remains unverified against the DNA. TRBV21-1 is given as a pseudogene. CDR3 DNA sequence: TGTGCCAGCAGCAAATCTCGGACAGGGGGAAATGAGCAGTTCTTC. It yields the protein CASSKSRTGGNEQFF.